A selection of T cell receptor beta chains follows, all from one sample in a study of OX40 agonist ivuxolimab in advanced cancers. Libraries were prepared by immunoSEQ multiplex PCR; TCRdb keeps only in-frame clonotypes and omits some of them. The sample shows tens of thousands of clones, about 90% of them seen only once. The input for sequencing was CD4+ or CD8+ T cells sorted from blood, taken in a trial of the OX40 agonist ivuxolimab. Source of these receptors: an adult with an advanced solid tumor such as melanoma, head and neck, liver or kidney cancer. Each CDR3 is given with its conserved first and last residue. The D gene is left open where the match is weak. Clone size appears in some rows only: once, few, many, or a class for an expanded clone.

D gene: NA; J gene: TRBJ1-4; V gene: TRBV4-1; clone size: NA; CDR3 protein: CASSQGTARKGEKLFF; CDR3 DNA: TGCGCCAGCAGCCAGGGGACGGCCAGGAAAGGTGAAAAACTGTTTTTT
D gene: NA; J gene: TRBJ1-6; V gene: TRBV13; clone size: NA; CDR3 protein: CASSPSTYYNSPLHF; CDR3 DNA: TGTGCCAGCAGCCCCTCGACTTATTATAATTCACCCCTCCACTTT
D gene: NA; J gene: TRBJ2-4; V gene: TRBV5-6; clone size: NA; CDR3 protein: CASSLCPVCETKNIQYF; CDR3 DNA: TGTGCCAGCAGCTTGTGCCCCGTCTGCGAGACCAAAAACATTCAGTACTTC
D gene: NA; J gene: TRBJ2-1; V gene: TRBV27; clone size: NA; CDR3 protein: CASSLSGGPNEQFF; CDR3 DNA: TGTGCCAGCAGTTTATCAGGGGGACCCAATGAGCAGTTCTTC
D gene: NA; J gene: TRBJ2-3; V gene: TRBV30; clone size: once; CDR3 protein: CAWSEERTQYF; CDR3 DNA: TGTGCCTGGAGTGAGGAACGTACGCAGTATTTT
D gene: NA; J gene: TRBJ1-6; V gene: TRBV13; clone size: NA; CDR3 protein: CASSGGGSPLHF; CDR3 DNA: TGTGCCAGCAGCGGAGGGGGTTCACCCCTCCACTTT
D gene: NA; J gene: TRBJ2-1; V gene: TRBV4-3; clone size: NA; CDR3 protein: CASSQDRVRYNEQFF; CDR3 DNA: TGCGCCAGCAGCCAAGATCGAGTCCGCTACAATGAGCAGTTCTTC
D gene: NA; J gene: TRBJ2-1; V gene: TRBV7-6; clone size: NA; CDR3 protein: CASRPNLRQIASSSYNEQFF; CDR3 DNA: TGTGCCAGCAGGCCTAACCTTCGCCAGATTGCCTCCTCCTCCTACAATGAGCAGTTCTTC
D gene: NA; J gene: TRBJ1-2; V gene: TRBV4-3; clone size: NA; CDR3 protein: CASSQDLVLVAVYGYTF; CDR3 DNA: TGCGCCAGCAGCCAAGATTTAGTCCTAGTGGCGGTCTATGGCTACACCTTC
D gene: NA; J gene: TRBJ1-5; V gene: TRBV6-5; clone size: NA; CDR3 protein: CASSYSGLDQPQHF; CDR3 DNA: TGTGCCAGCAGTTACTCAGGGCTCGATCAGCCCCAGCATTTT
D gene: NA; J gene: TRBJ1-1; V gene: TRBV29-1; clone size: NA; CDR3 protein: CSAAEGNTEAFF; CDR3 DNA: TGCAGCGCCGCCGAGGGGAACACTGAAGCTTTCTTT
D gene: NA; J gene: TRBJ2-7; V gene: TRBV28; clone size: NA; CDR3 protein: CASSLHFRASYEQYF; CDR3 DNA: TGTGCCAGCAGTTTACACTTCCGGGCCTCCTACGAGCAGTACTTC
D gene: NA; J gene: TRBJ2-2; V gene: TRBV4-3; clone size: NA; CDR3 protein: CASSQERLPVELFF; CDR3 DNA: TGCGCCAGCAGCCAAGAACGTCTCCCTGTGGAGCTGTTTTTT
D gene: TRBD1; J gene: TRBJ1-3; V gene: TRBV12-5; clone size: NA; CDR3 protein: CASGVRQGIGNTIYF; CDR3 DNA: TGTGCTAGTGGGGTCCGACAGGGAATCGGAAACACCATATATTTT
D gene: NA; J gene: TRBJ1-5; V gene: TRBV2; clone size: once; CDR3 protein: CASSPQGNQPQHF; CDR3 DNA: TGTGCCAGCAGTCCCCAGGGTAATCAGCCCCAGCATTTT
D gene: NA; J gene: TRBJ1-6; V gene: TRBV28; clone size: NA; CDR3 protein: CASSLMGARYSPLHF; CDR3 DNA: TGTGCCAGCAGTTTAATGGGGGCCAGGTATTCACCCCTCCACTTT
D gene: NA; J gene: TRBJ2-1; V gene: TRBV5-4; clone size: once; CDR3 protein: CASSLAGLGYNEQFF; CDR3 DNA: TGTGCCAGCAGCTTGGCAGGGCTTGGATACAATGAGCAGTTCTTC
D gene: NA; J gene: TRBJ1-6; V gene: TRBV27; clone size: NA; CDR3 protein: CASSLWGNNSPLHF; CDR3 DNA: TGTGCCAGCAGTTTATGGGGGAATAATTCACCCCTCCACTTT
D gene: TRBD1; J gene: TRBJ1-5; V gene: TRBV28; clone size: NA; CDR3 protein: CASSFRDRDQPQHF; CDR3 DNA: TGTGCCAGCAGTTTCCGGGACAGGGACCAGCCCCAGCATTTT
D gene: TRBD1; J gene: TRBJ2-3; V gene: TRBV28; clone size: NA; CDR3 protein: CASSFLGDRGTDTQYF; CDR3 DNA: TGTGCCAGCAGTTTTCTTGGAGACAGGGGCACAGATACGCAGTATTTT
D gene: TRBD1; J gene: TRBJ1-1; V gene: TRBV7-6; clone size: NA; CDR3 protein: CASSQTGTTEAFF; CDR3 DNA: TGTGCCAGCAGCCAGACAGGGACCACTGAAGCTTTCTTT
D gene: NA; J gene: TRBJ1-5; V gene: TRBV7-9; clone size: NA; CDR3 protein: CASSVQGETQPQHF; CDR3 DNA: TGTGCCAGCAGCGTACAGGGAGAGACTCAGCCCCAGCATTTT
D gene: NA; J gene: TRBJ1-3; V gene: TRBV9; clone size: NA; CDR3 protein: CASSTGGGNTIYF; CDR3 DNA: TGTGCCAGCAGCACGGGGGGTGGAAACACCATATATTTT
D gene: NA; J gene: TRBJ1-1; V gene: TRBV6-5; clone size: NA; CDR3 protein: CASSYSTSQSTEAFF; CDR3 DNA: TGTGCCAGCAGTTACTCGACAAGCCAGTCCACTGAAGCTTTCTTT
D gene: NA; J gene: TRBJ2-2; V gene: TRBV5-6; clone size: NA; CDR3 protein: CASSFSGELFF; CDR3 DNA: TGTGCCAGCAGCTTTTCCGGGGAGCTGTTTTTT
D gene: TRBD2; J gene: TRBJ2-1; V gene: TRBV30; clone size: NA; CDR3 protein: CAISTRGGTYNEQFF; CDR3 DNA: TGTGCGATCTCCACGCGGGGGGGGACCTACAATGAGCAGTTCTTC
D gene: NA; J gene: TRBJ2-5; V gene: TRBV2; clone size: NA; CDR3 protein: CASLSDQETQYF; CDR3 DNA: TGTGCCAGCTTAAGTGACCAAGAGACCCAGTACTTC
D gene: TRBD2; J gene: TRBJ2-3; V gene: TRBV6-4; clone size: NA; CDR3 protein: CASSPSGRAWDTQYF; CDR3 DNA: TGTGCCAGCAGTCCTAGCGGGAGGGCCTGGGATACGCAGTATTTT
D gene: NA; J gene: TRBJ1-1; V gene: TRBV10-3; clone size: NA; CDR3 protein: CAISGRGLNTEAFF; CDR3 DNA: TGTGCCATCAGTGGTCGGGGTTTGAACACTGAAGCTTTCTTT
D gene: NA; J gene: TRBJ1-1; V gene: TRBV19; clone size: few; CDR3 protein: CASSPQDSPRWTEAFF; CDR3 DNA: TGTGCCAGTAGTCCCCAGGACAGCCCGAGGTGGACTGAAGCTTTCTTT
D gene: TRBD2; J gene: TRBJ2-1; V gene: TRBV6-5; clone size: NA; CDR3 protein: CASRTQAGAKDEQFF; CDR3 DNA: TGTGCCAGCAGAACTCAAGCGGGAGCGAAGGATGAGCAGTTCTTC
D gene: NA; J gene: TRBJ1-5; V gene: TRBV4-3; clone size: NA; CDR3 protein: CASSQDPPDSEAMSNQPQHF; CDR3 DNA: TGCGCCAGCAGCCAAGATCCACCGGACAGCGAAGCCATGAGCAATCAGCCCCAGCATTTT
D gene: NA; J gene: TRBJ1-2; V gene: TRBV2; clone size: NA; CDR3 protein: CASSEAFTPVINYGYTF; CDR3 DNA: TGTGCCAGCAGTGAAGCTTTCACGCCGGTGATTAACTATGGCTACACCTTC
D gene: NA; J gene: TRBJ2-1; V gene: TRBV7-9; clone size: NA; CDR3 protein: CASSLSTEQFF; CDR3 DNA: TGTGCCAGCAGCTTATCCACCGAGCAGTTCTTC
D gene: NA; J gene: TRBJ1-1; V gene: TRBV5-4; clone size: NA; CDR3 protein: CASSQNRNTEAFF; CDR3 DNA: TGTGCCAGCAGCCAAAACAGGAACACTGAAGCTTTCTTT
D gene: TRBD2; J gene: TRBJ2-3; V gene: TRBV6-6; clone size: NA; CDR3 protein: CASSFRLAPTDTQYF; CDR3 DNA: TGTGCCAGCAGTTTTCGACTAGCCCCCACAGATACGCAGTATTTT
D gene: NA; J gene: TRBJ1-1; V gene: TRBV6-6; clone size: once; CDR3 protein: CASSYSVSLTEAFF; CDR3 DNA: TGTGCCAGCAGTTACTCGGTCAGCCTCACTGAAGCTTTCTTT
D gene: NA; J gene: TRBJ2-5; V gene: TRBV25-1; clone size: NA; CDR3 protein: CASSVSGETQYF; CDR3 DNA: TGTGCCAGCAGTGTATCCGGGGAGACCCAGTACTTC
D gene: TRBD1; J gene: TRBJ1-5; V gene: TRBV28; clone size: NA; CDR3 protein: CASSLTGWNQPQHF; CDR3 DNA: TGTGCCAGCAGCCTGACAGGGTGGAATCAGCCCCAGCATTTT
D gene: NA; J gene: TRBJ2-1; V gene: TRBV19; clone size: NA; CDR3 protein: CASSITGWNEQFF; CDR3 DNA: TGTGCCAGTAGTATAACGGGATGGAATGAGCAGTTCTTC
D gene: NA; J gene: TRBJ2-1; V gene: TRBV19; clone size: NA; CDR3 protein: CASGISYNEQFF; CDR3 DNA: TGTGCCAGTGGTATCTCCTACAATGAGCAGTTCTTC
D gene: NA; J gene: TRBJ2-1; V gene: TRBV7-8; clone size: NA; CDR3 protein: CASSSGLRRYNEQFF; CDR3 DNA: TGTGCCAGCAGCTCGGGACTGCGAAGGTACAATGAGCAGTTCTTC
D gene: NA; J gene: TRBJ1-3; V gene: TRBV28; clone size: NA; CDR3 protein: CASSLDSLSGNTIYF; CDR3 DNA: TGTGCCAGCAGTTTGGACAGCCTCTCTGGAAACACCATATATTTT
D gene: TRBD2; J gene: TRBJ2-1; V gene: TRBV30; clone size: NA; CDR3 protein: CAWSLAGLSTEQFF; CDR3 DNA: TGTGCCTGGAGTCTAGCGGGACTCTCTACTGAGCAGTTCTTC
D gene: NA; J gene: TRBJ2-3; V gene: TRBV11-3; clone size: NA; CDR3 protein: CASSFDGSTDTQYF; CDR3 DNA: TGTGCCAGCAGCTTCGACGGGAGCACAGATACGCAGTATTTT
D gene: TRBD1; J gene: TRBJ2-1; V gene: TRBV27; clone size: few; CDR3 protein: CASSLRTGSYNEQFF; CDR3 DNA: TGTGCCAGCAGTCTCCGGACAGGCTCCTACAATGAGCAGTTCTTC
D gene: TRBD2; J gene: TRBJ2-1; V gene: TRBV6-5; clone size: NA; CDR3 protein: CASSYAGGPNNEQFF; CDR3 DNA: TGTGCCAGCAGTTACGCGGGAGGGCCAAACAATGAGCAGTTCTTC
D gene: TRBD2; J gene: TRBJ2-1; V gene: TRBV11-2; clone size: NA; CDR3 protein: CASSFSGAGNEQFF; CDR3 DNA: TGTGCCAGCAGCTTTAGCGGGGCAGGGAATGAGCAGTTCTTC
D gene: NA; J gene: TRBJ1-2; V gene: TRBV27; clone size: NA; CDR3 protein: CASSSPANYGYTF; CDR3 DNA: TGTGCCAGCAGTTCGCCAGCTAACTATGGCTACACCTTC
D gene: TRBD1; J gene: TRBJ2-7; V gene: TRBV4-3; clone size: NA; CDR3 protein: CASSPGTGIYEQYF; CDR3 DNA: TGCGCCAGCAGCCCCGGGACAGGGATCTACGAGCAGTACTTC
D gene: NA; J gene: TRBJ1-4; V gene: TRBV2; clone size: NA; CDR3 protein: CASSDGPGDEKLFF; CDR3 DNA: TGTGCCAGCAGTGATGGGCCAGGGGATGAAAAACTGTTTTTT
D gene: TRBD1; J gene: TRBJ2-1; V gene: TRBV6-5; clone size: once; CDR3 protein: CASSYRTGGNDEQFF; CDR3 DNA: TGTGCCAGCAGTTACCGGACAGGGGGAAACGATGAGCAGTTCTTC
D gene: NA; J gene: TRBJ1-1; V gene: TRBV7-6; clone size: once; CDR3 protein: CASSWQGGGAEAFF; CDR3 DNA: TGTGCCAGCAGCTGGCAGGGTGGGGGTGCTGAAGCTTTCTTT
D gene: NA; J gene: TRBJ2-7; V gene: TRBV5-1; clone size: NA; CDR3 protein: CASSLGGWYEQYF; CDR3 DNA: TGCGCCAGCAGCCTTGGGGGATGGTACGAGCAGTACTTC
D gene: NA; J gene: TRBJ1-5; V gene: TRBV27; clone size: once; CDR3 protein: CASIQHISNQPQHF; CDR3 DNA: TGTGCCAGCATTCAACACATTAGCAATCAGCCCCAGCATTTT